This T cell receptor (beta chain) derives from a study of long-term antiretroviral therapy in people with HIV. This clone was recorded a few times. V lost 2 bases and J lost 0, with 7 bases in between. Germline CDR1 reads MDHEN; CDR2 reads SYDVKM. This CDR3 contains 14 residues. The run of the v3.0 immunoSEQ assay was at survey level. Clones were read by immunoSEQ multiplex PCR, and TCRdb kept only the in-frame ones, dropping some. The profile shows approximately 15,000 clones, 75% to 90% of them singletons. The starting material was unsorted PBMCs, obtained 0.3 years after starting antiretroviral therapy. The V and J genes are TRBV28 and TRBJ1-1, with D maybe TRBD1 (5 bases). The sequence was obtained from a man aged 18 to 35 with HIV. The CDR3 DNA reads TGTGCCAGCAGTTTACAGGGTATGAACACTGAAGCTTTCTTT. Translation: CASSLQGMNTEAFF.